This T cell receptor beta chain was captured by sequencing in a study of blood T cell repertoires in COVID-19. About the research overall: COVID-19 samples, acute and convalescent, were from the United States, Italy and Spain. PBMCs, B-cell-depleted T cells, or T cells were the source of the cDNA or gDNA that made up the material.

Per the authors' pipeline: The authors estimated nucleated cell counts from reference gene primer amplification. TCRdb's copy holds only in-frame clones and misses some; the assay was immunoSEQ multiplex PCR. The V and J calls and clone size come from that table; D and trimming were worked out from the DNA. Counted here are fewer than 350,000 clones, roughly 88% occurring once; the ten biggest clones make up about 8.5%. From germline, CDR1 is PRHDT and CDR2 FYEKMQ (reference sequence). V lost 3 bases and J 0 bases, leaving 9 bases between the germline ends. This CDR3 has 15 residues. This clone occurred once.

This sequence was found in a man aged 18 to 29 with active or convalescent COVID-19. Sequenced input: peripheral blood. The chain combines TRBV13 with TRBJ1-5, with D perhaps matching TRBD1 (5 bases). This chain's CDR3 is CASSLGQHSNQPQHF. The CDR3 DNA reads TGTGCCAGCAGCTTGGGGCAGCATAGCAATCAGCCCCAGCATTTT.